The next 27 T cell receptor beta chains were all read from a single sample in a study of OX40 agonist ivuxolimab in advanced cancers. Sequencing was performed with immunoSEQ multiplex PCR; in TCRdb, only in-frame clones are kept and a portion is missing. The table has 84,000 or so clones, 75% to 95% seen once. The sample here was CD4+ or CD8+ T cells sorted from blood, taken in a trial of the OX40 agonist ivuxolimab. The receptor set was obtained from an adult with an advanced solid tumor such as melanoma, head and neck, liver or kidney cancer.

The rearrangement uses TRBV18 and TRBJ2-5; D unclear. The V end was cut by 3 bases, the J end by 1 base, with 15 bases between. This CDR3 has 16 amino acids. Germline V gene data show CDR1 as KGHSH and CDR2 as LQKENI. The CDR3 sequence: CASSPTRSPVQETQYF. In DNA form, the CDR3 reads TGTGCCAGCTCACCCACTCGGTCCCCGGTCCAAGAGACCCAGTACTTC.

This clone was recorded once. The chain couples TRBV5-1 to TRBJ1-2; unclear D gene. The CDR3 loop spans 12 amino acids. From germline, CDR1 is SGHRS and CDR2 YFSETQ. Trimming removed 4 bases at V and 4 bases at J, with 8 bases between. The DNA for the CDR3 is TGCGCCAGCAGCCTGGACCCCTATGGCTACACCTTC. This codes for CASSLDPYGYTF.

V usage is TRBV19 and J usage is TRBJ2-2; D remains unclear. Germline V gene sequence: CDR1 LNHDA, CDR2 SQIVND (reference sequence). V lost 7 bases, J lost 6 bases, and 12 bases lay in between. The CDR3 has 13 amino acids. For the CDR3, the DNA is TGTGCCAGTATGACCGACCGGGCCGGGGAGCTGTTTTTT. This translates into CASMTDRAGELFF.

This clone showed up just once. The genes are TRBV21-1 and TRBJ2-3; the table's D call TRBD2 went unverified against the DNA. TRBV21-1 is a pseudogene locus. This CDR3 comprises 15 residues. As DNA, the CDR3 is TGTGCCAGCTATTTGGGCCTGGGAGGCACAGATACGCAGTATTTT. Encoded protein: CASYLGLGGTDTQYF.

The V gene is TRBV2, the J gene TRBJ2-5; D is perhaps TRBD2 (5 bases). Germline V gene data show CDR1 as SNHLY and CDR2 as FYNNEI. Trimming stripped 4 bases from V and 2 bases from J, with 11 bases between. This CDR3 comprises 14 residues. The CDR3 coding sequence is TGTGCCAGCAGTGGGCCAGCGGTACAAGAGACCCAGTACTTC. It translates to CASSGPAVQETQYF.

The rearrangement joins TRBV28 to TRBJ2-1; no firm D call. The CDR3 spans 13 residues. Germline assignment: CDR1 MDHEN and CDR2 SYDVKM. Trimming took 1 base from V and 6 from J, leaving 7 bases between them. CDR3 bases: TGTGCCAGCAGTTTATTCCCGCGCAATGAGCAGTTCTTC. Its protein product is CASSLFPRNEQFF.

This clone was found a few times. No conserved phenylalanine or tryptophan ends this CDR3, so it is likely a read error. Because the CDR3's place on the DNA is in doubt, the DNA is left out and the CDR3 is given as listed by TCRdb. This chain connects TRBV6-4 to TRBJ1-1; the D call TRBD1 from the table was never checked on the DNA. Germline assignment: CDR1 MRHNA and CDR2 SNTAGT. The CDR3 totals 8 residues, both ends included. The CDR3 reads CATRGQGV.

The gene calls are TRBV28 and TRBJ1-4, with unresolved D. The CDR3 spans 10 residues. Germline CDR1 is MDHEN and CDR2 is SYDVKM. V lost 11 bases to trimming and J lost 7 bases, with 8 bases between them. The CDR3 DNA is TGTGCCGCCGCGGGTGAAAAACTGTTTTTT. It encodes CAAAGEKLFF. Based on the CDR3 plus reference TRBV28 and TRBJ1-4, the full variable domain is DVKVTQSSRYLVKRTGEKVFLECVQDMDHENMFWYRQDPGLGLRLIYFSYDVKMKEKGDIPEGYSVSREKKERFSLILESASTNQTSMYLCAAAGEKLFFGSGTQLSVL.

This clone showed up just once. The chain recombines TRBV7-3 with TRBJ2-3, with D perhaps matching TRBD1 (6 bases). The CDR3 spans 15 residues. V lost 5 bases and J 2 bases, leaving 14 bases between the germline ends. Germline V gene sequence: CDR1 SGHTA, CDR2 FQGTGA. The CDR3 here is CASSLRPGVTDTQYF. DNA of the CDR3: TGTGCCAGCAGCCTAAGGCCAGGGGTCACAGATACGCAGTATTTT. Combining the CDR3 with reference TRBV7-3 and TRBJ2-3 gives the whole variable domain GAGVSQTPSNKVTEKGKYVELRCDPISGHTALYWYRQSLGQGPEFLIYFQGTGAADDSGLPNDRFFAVRPEGSVSTLKIQRTERGDSAVYLCASSLRPGVTDTQYFGPGTRLTVL.

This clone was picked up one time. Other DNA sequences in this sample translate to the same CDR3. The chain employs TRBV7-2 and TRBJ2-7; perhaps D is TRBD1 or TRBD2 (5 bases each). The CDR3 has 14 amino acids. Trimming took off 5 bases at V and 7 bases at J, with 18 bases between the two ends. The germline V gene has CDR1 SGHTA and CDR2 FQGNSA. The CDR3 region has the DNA TGTGCCAGCAGCCCGGGACGGACGGCTAGGGAGCAGTACTTC. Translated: CASSPGRTAREQYF.

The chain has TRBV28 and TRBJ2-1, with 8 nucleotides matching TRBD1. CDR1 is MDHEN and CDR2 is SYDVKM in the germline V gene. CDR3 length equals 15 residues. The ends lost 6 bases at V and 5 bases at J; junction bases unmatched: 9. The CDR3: CASSPDRAYNNEQFF. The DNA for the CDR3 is TGTGCCAGCAGCCCGGACAGGGCCTACAACAATGAGCAGTTCTTC. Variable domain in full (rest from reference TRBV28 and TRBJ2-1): DVKVTQSSRYLVKRTGEKVFLECVQDMDHENMFWYRQDPGLGLRLIYFSYDVKMKEKGDIPEGYSVSREKKERFSLILESASTNQTSMYLCASSPDRAYNNEQFFGPGTRLTVL.

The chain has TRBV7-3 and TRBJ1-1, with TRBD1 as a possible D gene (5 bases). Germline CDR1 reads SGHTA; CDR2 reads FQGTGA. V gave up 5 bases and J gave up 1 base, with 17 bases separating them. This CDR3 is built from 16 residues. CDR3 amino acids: CASSARGWGPNTEAFF. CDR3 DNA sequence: TGTGCCAGCAGCGCCCGAGGTTGGGGCCCGAACACTGAAGCTTTCTTT.

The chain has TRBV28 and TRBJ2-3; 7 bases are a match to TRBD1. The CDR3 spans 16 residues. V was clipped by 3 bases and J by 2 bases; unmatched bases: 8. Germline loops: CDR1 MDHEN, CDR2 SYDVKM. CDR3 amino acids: CASSFFLTGITDTQYF. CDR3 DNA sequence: TGTGCCAGCAGTTTTTTCTTGACAGGGATCACAGATACGCAGTATTTT.

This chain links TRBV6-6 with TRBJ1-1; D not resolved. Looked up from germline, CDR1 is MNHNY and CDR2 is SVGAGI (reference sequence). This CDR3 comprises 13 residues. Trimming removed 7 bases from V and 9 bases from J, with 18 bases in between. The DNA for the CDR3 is TGTGCCAGCATTCCCGGGGAGGGCAGGAAAGCTTTCTTT. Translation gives CASIPGEGRKAFF.

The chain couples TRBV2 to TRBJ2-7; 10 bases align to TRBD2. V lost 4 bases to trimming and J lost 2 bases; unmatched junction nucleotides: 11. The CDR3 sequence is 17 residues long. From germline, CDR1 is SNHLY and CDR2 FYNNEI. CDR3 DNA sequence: TGTGCCAGCAGTGGGGCCACCGTAGCGGGGGGTACCTACGAGCAGTACTTC. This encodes CASSGATVAGGTYEQYF.

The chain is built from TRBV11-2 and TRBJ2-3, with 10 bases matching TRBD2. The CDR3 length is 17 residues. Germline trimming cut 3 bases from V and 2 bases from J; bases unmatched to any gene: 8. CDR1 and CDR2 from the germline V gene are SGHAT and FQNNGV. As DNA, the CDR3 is TGTGCCAGCAGCTTCTCGGCTAGCGGGAGATTCACAGATACGCAGTATTTT. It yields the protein CASSFSASGRFTDTQYF. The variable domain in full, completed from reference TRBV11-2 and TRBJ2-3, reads EAGVAQSPRYKIIEKRQSVAFWCNPISGHATLYWYQQILGQGPKLLIQFQNNGVVDDSQLPKDRFSAERLKGVDSTLKIQPAKLEDSAVYLCASSFSASGRFTDTQYFGPGTRLTVL.

The CDR3 region is CASSPPGSNEKLFF. The CDR3 bases are TGTGCCAGCTCACCACCCGGTTCTAATGAAAAACTGTTTTTT. The V and J genes are TRBV18 and TRBJ1-4; D is uncertain. The CDR3 has 14 amino acids. Germline loops: CDR1 KGHSH, CDR2 LQKENI. Trimming left V 0 bases short and J 3 bases short, with 5 bases between.

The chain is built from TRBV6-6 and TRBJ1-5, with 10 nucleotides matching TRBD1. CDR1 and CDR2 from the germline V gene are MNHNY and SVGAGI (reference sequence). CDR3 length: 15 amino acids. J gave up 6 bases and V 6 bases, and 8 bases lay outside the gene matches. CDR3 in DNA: TGTGCCAGCAGACACGGGACAGGGGCGTCTCAGCCCCAGCATTTT. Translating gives CASRHGTGASQPQHF.

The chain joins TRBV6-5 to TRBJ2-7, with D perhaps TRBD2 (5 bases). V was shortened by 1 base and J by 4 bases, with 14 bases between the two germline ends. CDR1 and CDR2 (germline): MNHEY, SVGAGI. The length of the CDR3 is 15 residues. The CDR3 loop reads CASSYLRTGIYEQYF. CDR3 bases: TGTGCCAGCAGTTACTTAAGGACTGGAATTTACGAGCAGTACTTC.

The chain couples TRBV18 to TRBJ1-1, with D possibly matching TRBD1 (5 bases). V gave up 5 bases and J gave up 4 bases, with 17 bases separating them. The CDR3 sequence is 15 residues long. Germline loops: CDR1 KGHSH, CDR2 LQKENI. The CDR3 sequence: CASSELRGGGTEAFF. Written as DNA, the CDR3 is TGTGCCAGCTCAGAGTTGAGGGGCGGGGGCACTGAAGCTTTCTTT.

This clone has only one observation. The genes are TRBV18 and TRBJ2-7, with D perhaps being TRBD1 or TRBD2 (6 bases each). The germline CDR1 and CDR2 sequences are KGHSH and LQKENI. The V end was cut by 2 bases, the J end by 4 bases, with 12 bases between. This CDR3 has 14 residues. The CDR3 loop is CASSPSGAIYEQYF. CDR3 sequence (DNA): TGTGCCAGCTCACCATCGGGGGCAATTTACGAGCAGTACTTC.

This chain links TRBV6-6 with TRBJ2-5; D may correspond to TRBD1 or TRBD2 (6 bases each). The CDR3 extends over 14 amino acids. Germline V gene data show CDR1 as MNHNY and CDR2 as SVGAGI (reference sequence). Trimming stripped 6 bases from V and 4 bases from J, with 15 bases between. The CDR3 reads CASRAGGARETQYF. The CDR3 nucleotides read TGTGCCAGCAGAGCCGGGGGCGCACGAGAGACCCAGTACTTC.

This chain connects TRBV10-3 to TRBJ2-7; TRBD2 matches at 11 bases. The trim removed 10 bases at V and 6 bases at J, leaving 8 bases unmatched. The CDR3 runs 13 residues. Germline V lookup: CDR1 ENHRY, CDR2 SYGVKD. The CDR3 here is CATVLAGGLEQYF. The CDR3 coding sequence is TGTGCCACGGTTCTAGCGGGAGGTCTCGAGCAGTACTTC.

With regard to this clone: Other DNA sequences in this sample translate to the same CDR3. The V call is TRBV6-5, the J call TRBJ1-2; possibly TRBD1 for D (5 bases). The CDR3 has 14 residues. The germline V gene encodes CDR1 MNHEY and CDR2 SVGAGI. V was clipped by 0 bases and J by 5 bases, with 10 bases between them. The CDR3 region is CASSYSGTVYGYTF. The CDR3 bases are TGTGCCAGCAGTTACTCGGGGACCGTATATGGCTACACCTTC.

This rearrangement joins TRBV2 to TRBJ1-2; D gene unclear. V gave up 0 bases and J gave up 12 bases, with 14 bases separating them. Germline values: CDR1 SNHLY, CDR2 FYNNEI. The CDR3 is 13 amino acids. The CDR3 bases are TGTGCCAGCAGTGAAGCGGAACCTGGAGGCCACACCTTC. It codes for CASSEAEPGGHTF. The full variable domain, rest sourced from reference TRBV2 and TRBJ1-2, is EPEVTQTPSHQVTQMGQEVILRCVPISNHLYFYWYRQILGQKVEFLVSFYNNEISEKSEIFDDQFSVERPDGSNFTLKIRSTKLEDSAMYFCASSEAEPGGHTFGSGTRLTVV.

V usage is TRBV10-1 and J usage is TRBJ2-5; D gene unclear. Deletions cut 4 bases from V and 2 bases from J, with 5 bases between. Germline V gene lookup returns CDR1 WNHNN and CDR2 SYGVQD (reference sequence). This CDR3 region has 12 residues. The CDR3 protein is CASSVLQETQYF. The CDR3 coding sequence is TGCGCCAGCAGTGTCCTACAAGAGACCCAGTACTTC.

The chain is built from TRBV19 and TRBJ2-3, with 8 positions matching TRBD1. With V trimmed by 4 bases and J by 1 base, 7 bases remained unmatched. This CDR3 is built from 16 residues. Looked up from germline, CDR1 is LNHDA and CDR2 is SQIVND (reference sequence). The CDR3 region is CASSTGQGFGTDTQYF. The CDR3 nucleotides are TGTGCCAGTAGTACCGGACAGGGTTTTGGCACAGATACGCAGTATTTT.